Listed below are T cell receptor beta chains from one sample, sequenced in a study of TIL therapy for anti-PD-1-resistant metastatic lung cancer. The table came from immunoSEQ multiplex PCR; TCRdb's copy has only in-frame clones and leaves some out. This repertoire shows around 6,000 clones, around 69% found once; its top ten account for around 6%. Sequencing was performed on tumor tissue, taken at baseline. These TCRs come from a person aged 25-85 years with non-small cell lung cancer. Both conserved end residues are part of each CDR3. D genes are given only for firm matches. Expanded clones get a size class; other rows say once, few or many, or leave the size out.

v_call: TRBV5-1
d_call: TRBD1
j_call: TRBJ1-1
cdr3_length: 16
clone_size: -
cdr3_aa: CASSPSKTGLNTEAFF
cdr3_nt: TGCGCCAGCAGCCCCTCAAAGACAGGGTTGAACACTGAAGCTTTCTTT

v_call: TRBV6-2/TRBV6-3
d_call: -
j_call: TRBJ2-3
cdr3_length: 13
clone_size: once
cdr3_aa: CASSYRETDTQYF
cdr3_nt: TGTGCCAGCAGTTACAGGGAAACAGATACGCAGTATTTT

v_call: TRBV5-1
d_call: -
j_call: TRBJ2-5
cdr3_length: 16
clone_size: once
cdr3_aa: CASSLAPGVERETQYF
cdr3_nt: TGCGCCAGCAGCTTGGCTCCGGGGGTCGAACGGGAGACCCAGTACTTC

v_call: TRBV4-3
d_call: TRBD1
j_call: TRBJ2-7
cdr3_length: 14
clone_size: once
cdr3_aa: CASSQGTGDREQYF
cdr3_nt: TGCGCCAGCAGCCAAGGTACAGGGGATCGCGAGCAGTACTTC

v_call: TRBV7-9
d_call: -
j_call: TRBJ1-5
cdr3_length: 14
clone_size: -
cdr3_aa: CASSLGGGRQPQHF
cdr3_nt: TGTGCCAGCAGCTTAGGTGGGGGCAGACAGCCCCAGCATTTT

v_call: TRBV28
d_call: -
j_call: TRBJ1-1
cdr3_length: 12
clone_size: -
cdr3_aa: CAIGEEDTEAFF
cdr3_nt: TGTGCCATCGGGGAGGAGGACACTGAAGCTTTCTTT

v_call: TRBV6-6
d_call: -
j_call: TRBJ1-1
cdr3_length: 15
clone_size: -
cdr3_aa: CASSQTGTKNTEAFF
cdr3_nt: TGTGCCAGCAGTCAGACCGGGACGAAGAACACTGAAGCTTTCTTT

v_call: TRBV7-8
d_call: -
j_call: TRBJ1-1
cdr3_length: 14
clone_size: -
cdr3_aa: CASRQTTMNTEAFF
cdr3_nt: TGTGCCAGCAGACAAACTACAATGAACACTGAAGCTTTCTTT

v_call: TRBV5-1
d_call: -
j_call: TRBJ2-5
cdr3_length: 15
clone_size: once
cdr3_aa: CASSATGTREETQYF
cdr3_nt: TGCGCCAGCAGCGCAACCGGGACTCGGGAAGAGACCCAGTACTTC

v_call: TRBV6-6
d_call: -
j_call: TRBJ1-1
cdr3_length: 14
clone_size: -
cdr3_aa: CASSYKGTNTEAFF
cdr3_nt: TGTGCCAGCAGTTACAAGGGGACGAACACTGAAGCTTTCTTT

v_call: TRBV10-3
d_call: -
j_call: TRBJ2-3
cdr3_length: 15
clone_size: -
cdr3_aa: CAISERGSSTDTQYF
cdr3_nt: TGTGCCATCAGTGAGCGGGGGAGCAGCACAGATACGCAGTATTTT

v_call: TRBV24-1
d_call: -
j_call: TRBJ2-2
cdr3_length: 11
clone_size: few
cdr3_aa: CATYRDGELFF
cdr3_nt: TGTGCCACGTACAGAGACGGGGAGCTGTTTTTT

v_call: TRBV28
d_call: TRBD1
j_call: TRBJ2-7
cdr3_length: 13
clone_size: -
cdr3_aa: CATGQGGWYEQYF
cdr3_nt: TGTGCCACTGGACAGGGGGGGTGGTACGAGCAGTACTTC

v_call: TRBV6-6
d_call: -
j_call: TRBJ2-1
cdr3_length: 11
clone_size: -
cdr3_aa: CAGGHYNEQFF
cdr3_nt: TGTGCCGGAGGCCATTACAATGAGCAGTTCTTC

v_call: TRBV6-1
d_call: -
j_call: TRBJ2-3
cdr3_length: 16
clone_size: -
cdr3_aa: CASSKANGGALQTQYF
cdr3_nt: TGTGCCAGCAGTAAAGCTAATGGGGGGGCCCTTCAAACGCAGTATTTT

v_call: TRBV5-6
d_call: -
j_call: TRBJ2-1
cdr3_length: 14
clone_size: -
cdr3_aa: CASSWGESRHEQFF
cdr3_nt: TGTGCCAGCAGCTGGGGGGAATCCAGGCATGAGCAGTTCTTC

v_call: TRBV13
d_call: -
j_call: TRBJ2-5
cdr3_length: 13
clone_size: -
cdr3_aa: CASSLQRTETQYF
cdr3_nt: TGTGCCAGCAGCCTCCAGAGGACAGAGACCCAGTACTTC

v_call: TRBV25-1
d_call: -
j_call: TRBJ2-6
cdr3_length: 12
clone_size: few
cdr3_aa: CAILSGANVLTF
cdr3_nt: TGTGCCATCCTGTCTGGGGCCAACGTCCTGACTTTC

v_call: TRBV29-1
d_call: TRBD1
j_call: TRBJ2-2
cdr3_length: 14
clone_size: -
cdr3_aa: CSVYRGANTGELFF
cdr3_nt: TGCAGCGTATACAGGGGGGCGAACACCGGGGAGCTGTTTTTT

v_call: TRBV10-3
d_call: TRBD1
j_call: TRBJ1-1
cdr3_length: 17
clone_size: -
cdr3_aa: CAIRNQQGIGLDTEAFF
cdr3_nt: TGTGCCATCAGAAACCAACAGGGGATCGGATTGGACACTGAAGCTTTCTTT

v_call: TRBV14
d_call: -
j_call: TRBJ2-3
cdr3_length: 12
clone_size: -
cdr3_aa: CASSFSTDTQYF
cdr3_nt: TGTGCCAGCAGTTTTAGCACAGATACGCAGTATTTT

v_call: TRBV6-4
d_call: -
j_call: TRBJ2-7
cdr3_length: 15
clone_size: once
cdr3_aa: CASITLARNDLEQYF
cdr3_nt: TGTGCCAGCATTACTCTAGCGCGAAACGATCTCGAGCAGTACTTC

v_call: TRBV23-1
d_call: -
j_call: TRBJ2-1
cdr3_length: 16
clone_size: -
cdr3_aa: CASSPGYFHSYNEQFF
cdr3_nt: TGCGCCAGCAGTCCAGGGTACTTTCACTCCTACAATGAGCAGTTCTTC

v_call: TRBV5-6
d_call: -
j_call: TRBJ1-1
cdr3_length: 11
clone_size: once
cdr3_aa: CASSLSLSAFF
cdr3_nt: TGTGCCAGCAGCTTAAGTTTGTCAGCTTTCTTT

v_call: TRBV5-1
d_call: -
j_call: TRBJ1-4
cdr3_length: 16
clone_size: few
cdr3_aa: CASSLDSSATNEKLFF
cdr3_nt: TGCGCCAGCAGCTTGGACAGTTCCGCAACTAATGAAAAACTGTTTTTT

v_call: TRBV4-3
d_call: TRBD2
j_call: TRBJ2-5
cdr3_length: 18
clone_size: -
cdr3_aa: CASSQDRGLAGYQETQYF
cdr3_nt: TGCGCCAGCAGCCAGGATAGGGGACTAGCGGGGTACCAAGAGACCCAGTACTTC

v_call: TRBV30
d_call: TRBD1
j_call: TRBJ2-7
cdr3_length: 12
clone_size: few
cdr3_aa: CAWDRGRYEQYF
cdr3_nt: TGTGCCTGGGACAGGGGGCGTTACGAGCAGTACTTC

v_call: TRBV11-2
d_call: -
j_call: TRBJ1-1
cdr3_length: 14
clone_size: -
cdr3_aa: CASSQNGRDTEAFF
cdr3_nt: TGTGCCAGCAGCCAAAATGGGAGAGACACTGAAGCTTTCTTT

v_call: TRBV21-1
d_call: -
j_call: TRBJ1-6
cdr3_length: 17
clone_size: -
cdr3_aa: CASSKDPPGHYNSPLHF
cdr3_nt: TGTGCCAGCAGCAAAGACCCCCCGGGGCACTATAATTCACCCCTCCACTTT

v_call: TRBV5-1
d_call: TRBD1
j_call: TRBJ2-1
cdr3_length: 14
clone_size: -
cdr3_aa: CASQAGTGVNEQFF
cdr3_nt: TGCGCCAGCCAAGCCGGGACAGGGGTCAATGAGCAGTTCTTC

v_call: TRBV11-1
d_call: TRBD1
j_call: TRBJ1-1
cdr3_length: 16
clone_size: medium-sized
cdr3_aa: CASSPAPGGWGTEAFF
cdr3_nt: TGTGCCAGCAGCCCGGCACCAGGGGGCTGGGGCACTGAAGCTTTCTTT

v_call: TRBV6-5
d_call: -
j_call: TRBJ1-3
cdr3_length: 13
clone_size: -
cdr3_aa: CASSMGVGNTIYF
cdr3_nt: TGTGCCAGCAGTATGGGAGTTGGAAACACCATATATTTT